This passage covers 7 T cell receptor beta chains from one sample sequenced in a study of metastatic and nonmetastatic thyroid tumors. Ahead of thyroid surgery, no patient had received treatment of any kind. MiXCR reprocessed the PCR reads for TCRdb. Of about 38,000 clones in the sample, around 28% were seen once. Sequenced: blood. Receptors were obtained from a male donor with papillary thyroid cancer or a benign thyroid nodule (not recorded which). Some clones in this sample may be carry-over from other donors' samples.

The chain employs TRBV4-1 and TRBJ1-5; TRBD1 is a possible D gene (6 bases). Trimming pared 1 base from V and 7 bases from J, leaving 23 bases between. Looked up from germline, CDR1 is MGHRA and CDR2 is YSYEKL. The CDR3 covers 18 residues. CDR3 protein: CASSQVAPSGGRGQPQHF. The DNA of the CDR3 is TGCGCCAGCAGCCAAGTGGCCCCATCGGGGGGGAGGGGGCAGCCCCAGCATTTT.

CDR3 bases: TGCGCCAGCAGCCGAGGAAGGTTAGGGGCCGCAACCGGGGAGCTGTTTTTT. As protein: CASSRGRLGAATGELFF. The chain combines TRBV5-1 with TRBJ2-2; TRBD1 is a possible D gene (5 bases). Germline CDR1 reads SGHRS; CDR2 reads YFSETQ. The CDR3 covers 17 residues. V lost 4 bases to trimming and J lost 5 bases, with 21 bases between them.

On this clone: Additional DNA sequences in this sample encode the identical CDR3. This rearrangement joins TRBV20-1 to TRBJ1-5; weak D call: TRBD1 (6 bases). With 3 bases removed from V and 1 base from J, the gap between germline ends came to 13 bases. This CDR3 contains 15 residues. Germline CDR1 is DFQATT and CDR2 is SNEGSKA (reference sequence). The CDR3: CSARRSGHSNQPQHF. DNA for the CDR3: TGCAGTGCTAGGCGCTCGGGACACAGCAATCAGCCCCAGCATTTT.

This clone was counted a few times. This rearrangement joins TRBV6-4 to TRBJ2-2; perhaps TRBD1 as D (6 bases). CDR1 and CDR2 from the germline V gene are MRHNA and SNTAGT. The length of the CDR3 is 14 residues. The V end was cut by 5 bases, the J end by 7 bases, with 14 bases between. Here the CDR3 DNA reads TGTGCCAGCAGTCCCTCAGGGGACGGCGGGGAGCTGTTTTTT. It codes for CASSPSGDGGELFF.

V usage is TRBV20-1 and J usage is TRBJ1-4; 7 positions agree with TRBD1. This CDR3 comprises 13 residues. Looked up from germline, CDR1 is DFQATT and CDR2 is SNEGSKA (reference sequence). The trim removed 6 bases at V and 4 bases at J, leaving 5 bases unmatched. The CDR3 DNA reads as TGCAGTGCGCCGGGACAGAGTAATGAAAAACTGTTTTTT. This sequence encodes CSAPGQSNEKLFF.

Relative to its sample, this clone is medium-sized. The gene calls are TRBV3-1 and TRBJ1-1; D might be TRBD1 (5 bases). The germline V and J ends were trimmed by 1 base and 10 bases, with 13 bases remaining between them. The CDR3 sequence is 13 residues long. CDR1 is LGHDT and CDR2 is YNNKEL in the germline V gene (reference sequence). The CDR3 DNA follows: TGTGCCAGCAGCCAAGGGACATCGGGAGGAGCTTTCTTT. This encodes CASSQGTSGGAFF.

The chain combines TRBV11-1 with TRBJ2-7; no reliable D call. V was cut by 1 base and J by 0 bases, with 13 bases left in between. Germline CDR1 is SGHAT and CDR2 is FQDESV (reference sequence). This CDR3 spans 16 amino acids. This chain's CDR3 is CASSLGRVLTSYEQYF. The CDR3 DNA reads TGTGCCAGCAGCTTAGGCCGCGTTTTGACCTCCTACGAGCAGTACTTC.